This T cell receptor beta chain was observed in a study of monozygotic twins with cystic fibrosis (dated by TCRdb to the early 2020s). For context, the study as a whole: Barcoded libraries were prepared with roughly 14 PCR cycles from three micrograms of fragmented DNA. To assess genetic influence on V and J gene usage, the study compared TCR beta repertoires within and across 16 monozygotic twin pairs with cystic fibrosis. The cohort comprised ten female and six male twin pairs aged about 2.0 to 36.4 years, median around 9 years, mostly children and adolescents. On the day of blood sampling, twins were ranked among over 950 cohort participants for weight-for-height and for FEVPerc (FEV1 disease centile). Data for three of the twin pairs had already been reported earlier in a different context. The paper's findings and limits, for the study overall: Simpson clonality was generally low (median around 0.0095), suggesting a naive-dominated repertoire, with higher clonality in the most severely affected patients. Significantly higher nucleotide-identical clonotype sharing was observed within monozygotic CF twin pairs than between unrelated CF individuals (P = 0.000026, Mann-Whitney). The cohort was small, and no association was found between shared CDR3 numbers and age, concordance or disease severity. V gene usage was most similar to the co-twin in 13 of 16 pairs, and J usage was most similar to the co-twin in 8 of 16 pairs, which suggests genetic constraints.

Trimming takes 7 bases from V and 4 bases from J, and the germline ends sit 19 bases apart. The CDR3, from cysteine to phenylalanine, totals 15 residues. Only the CDR3 region is kept as DNA, spanning 45 bases read in frame from base 1. CDR1 and CDR2, per the germline V gene, are SNHLY and FYNNEI. Following the manufacturer's instructions, the researchers used the immunoSEQ immune profiling system to amplify TCR beta CDR3 regions via multiplex PCR. Sequencing was performed on an Illumina NextSeq system. Per the authors' processing: Sequence data were processed on the immunoSEQ Analyzer platform, and clonality was calculated as the square root of Simpson's index of productive rearrangements. Similarity in V and J usage was quantified by Jensen-Shannon distance, and CDR3 generation probabilities were calculated with OLGA. The researchers looked up shared CDR3 sequences in the immuneACCESS database (August 2020) and in VDJdb (December 2020). TCRdb provides this immuneACCESS table in a form limited to in-frame rearrangements. Some clones are lacking; in checked studies, under half of them reflect an unresolved V gene, and why the rest are absent is not known. D and trimming come from the DNA, and the V and J calls and clone size come from that table. The sample data list around 34,000 clones, and roughly 90% of these were observed just once. The ten largest clonotypes hold approximately 1% of the sample.

Comment on this clone: Its antigen is still unknown. No base-level quality is on record; no much larger clone is a single base apart.

The twin pairs came from the European Cystic Fibrosis Twin and Sibling Study Cohort, a cohort that recruited patients from 150 to 200 CF clinics across 14 European countries. Zygosity and CFTR genotype were verified in-house, and zygosity was tested by multiplex PCR of nine short tandem repeat loci. Peripheral blood was taken from each twin, and clinical parameters were recorded on the day of blood sampling. Genomic DNA was isolated from peripheral blood cells with phenol/chloroform and kept in TE buffer at 4 degrees C. The chain is encoded by TRBV2 joined to TRBJ2-5, with no reliable assignment of the D segment. The sample comprised blood. This TCR was sampled from a girl aged 2-15 years with cystic fibrosis. The CDR3 reads as follows: CASIPLVDGGETQYF. The DNA is as follows: TGTGCCAGCATCCCCCTGGTCGATGGCGGAGAGACCCAGTACTTC.